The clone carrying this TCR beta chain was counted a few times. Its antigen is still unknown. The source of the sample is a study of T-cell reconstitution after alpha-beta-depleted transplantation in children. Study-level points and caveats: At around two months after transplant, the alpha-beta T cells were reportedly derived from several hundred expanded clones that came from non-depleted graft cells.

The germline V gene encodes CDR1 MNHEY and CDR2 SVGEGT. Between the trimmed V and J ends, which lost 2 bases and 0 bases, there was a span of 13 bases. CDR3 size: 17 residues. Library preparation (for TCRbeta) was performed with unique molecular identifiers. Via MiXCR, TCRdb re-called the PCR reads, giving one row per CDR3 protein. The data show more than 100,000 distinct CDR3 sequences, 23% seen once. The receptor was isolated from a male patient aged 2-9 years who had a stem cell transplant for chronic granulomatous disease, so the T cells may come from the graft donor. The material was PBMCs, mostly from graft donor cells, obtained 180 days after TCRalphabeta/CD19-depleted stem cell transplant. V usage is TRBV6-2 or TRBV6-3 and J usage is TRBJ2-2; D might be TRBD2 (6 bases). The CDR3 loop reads CASSYPRGGANTGELFF. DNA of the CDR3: TGTGCCAGCAGTTACCCCCGAGGCGGGGCGAACACCGGGGAGCTGTTTTTT.